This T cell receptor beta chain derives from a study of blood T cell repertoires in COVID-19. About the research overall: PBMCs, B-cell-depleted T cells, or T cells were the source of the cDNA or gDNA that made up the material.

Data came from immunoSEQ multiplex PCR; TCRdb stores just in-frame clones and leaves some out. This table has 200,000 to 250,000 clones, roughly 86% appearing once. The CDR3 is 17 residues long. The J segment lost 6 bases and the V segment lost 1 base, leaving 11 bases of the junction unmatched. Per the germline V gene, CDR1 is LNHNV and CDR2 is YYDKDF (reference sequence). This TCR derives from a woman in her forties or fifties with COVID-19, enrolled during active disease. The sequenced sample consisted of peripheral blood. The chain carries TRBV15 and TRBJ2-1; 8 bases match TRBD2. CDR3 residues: CATSRGQGAGVPNEQFF. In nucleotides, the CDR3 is TGTGCCACCAGCAGAGGTCAGGGAGCGGGGGTCCCCAATGAGCAGTTCTTC.